The 11 T cell receptor beta chains in this list originate from one sample, sequenced in a study of CD8 T cells in Susac syndrome. cDNA came from roughly 0.53 to 1 ug RNA primed by random hexamers. TCRdb independently ran MiXCR on the immunoSEQ multiplex PCR reads; one entry per CDR3 protein. Among roughly 120,000 distinct CDR3 sequences listed, roughly 94% were seen once. The source material was CD4+ T cells from PBMCs. The receptors were sampled from a human donor in good health.

CDR3 in DNA: TGCGCCAGCAGCTTGGCCACCGGACAGGGGATGAATGAAAAACTGTTTTTT. Translation gives CASSLATGQGMNEKLFF. The V gene is TRBV5-1, the J gene TRBJ1-4, with 9 nucleotides matching TRBD1. The CDR3 totals 17 residues. Losses at the gene ends were 0 bases for V and 5 bases for J; bases not matched to a gene: 8. Per the germline V gene, CDR1 is SGHRS and CDR2 is YFSETQ.

The V gene is TRBV28, the J gene TRBJ2-7, with a tentative D call TRBD2 (5 bases). CDR1 is MDHEN, CDR2 SYDVKM, per germline. The CDR3 contains 13 residues. V lost 5 bases and J lost 2, with 10 bases in between. For the CDR3, the DNA is TGTGCCAGCAGTGAGCCGGGGACCTACGAGCAGTACTTC. The encoded protein is CASSEPGTYEQYF.

V usage is TRBV5-4 and J usage is TRBJ2-2; 11 nucleotides agree with TRBD2. The CDR3 extends over 17 amino acids. Germline CDR1 SGHNT, CDR2 YYREEE (reference sequence). The V gene end was trimmed by 3 bases and the J gene end by 5 bases; junction bases not matched to a gene: 9. The chain's CDR3 is CASSSTLLAGETGELFF. The DNA of the CDR3 is TGTGCCAGCAGCTCCACCTTACTAGCGGGAGAGACCGGGGAGCTGTTTTTT.

The V and J genes are TRBV18 and TRBJ2-7; D ambiguous. From germline, CDR1 is KGHSH and CDR2 LQKENI. The V gene lost 4 bases and the J gene lost 0 bases, with 7 bases spanning the gap. The CDR3 has 13 amino acids. The CDR3 coding sequence is TGTGCCAGCTCACGCCTGGACTCCTACGAGCAGTACTTC. Its protein product is CASSRLDSYEQYF.

The count of this clonotype is one. The chain is built from TRBV5-1 and TRBJ2-1; no clear D. V gave up 0 bases and J gave up 2 bases, with 12 bases separating them. The CDR3 has 16 amino acids. Germline loops: CDR1 SGHRS, CDR2 YFSETQ. CDR3 nucleotides: TGCGCCAGCAGCTTGGACAGTAGTCTAACCTACAATGAGCAGTTCTTC. Encoded protein: CASSLDSSLTYNEQFF.

This clonotype has just one count. The genes are TRBV7-9 and TRBJ1-2; D remains ambiguous. Trimming cost V 0 bases and J 0 bases, with 5 bases left between them. Germline-derived CDR1 and CDR2 are SEHNR and FQNEAQ (reference sequence). The CDR3 contains 14 residues. The CDR3 DNA follows: TGTGCCAGCAGCTTAGCGCAGTCTAACTATGGCTACACCTTC. Encoded protein: CASSLAQSNYGYTF.

This chain joins TRBV10-2 and TRBJ2-3; D is uncertain. Trimming cost V 5 bases and J 1 base, with 7 bases left between them. The germline V gene encodes CDR1 WSHSY and CDR2 SAAADI. The CDR3 runs to 13 residues. The CDR3, as DNA: TGCGCCAGCAGTTTCTGGGGCACAGATACGCAGTATTTT. Translation: CASSFWGTDTQYF.

On this clonotype itself: A junction end diverges from the germline sequence, so it may reflect a read error. V is TRBV7-3 and J is TRBJ1-1, with D hard to call. From germline, CDR1 is SGHTA and CDR2 FQGTGA. This CDR3 is 13 amino acids long. CDR3 in DNA: TGTGCCAGCAGCCTAACAGTAGACACTGAAGCTTTCTTT. Its translation is CASSLTVDTEAFF.

The chain is built from TRBV11-2 and TRBJ2-7; D remains unclear. The V end lost 3 bases, the J end lost 3 bases, and 21 bases lay between the germline ends. This CDR3 contains 17 residues. CDR1 and CDR2 from the germline V gene are SGHAT and FQNNGV. The CDR3, as DNA: TGTGCCAGCAGCTTCACTACCGCGAGTGGCAGAGGCTACGAGCAGTACTTC. Translated: CASSFTTASGRGYEQYF. Complete variable domain (other parts from reference TRBV11-2 and TRBJ2-7): EAGVAQSPRYKIIEKRQSVAFWCNPISGHATLYWYQQILGQGPKLLIQFQNNGVVDDSQLPKDRFSAERLKGVDSTLKIQPAKLEDSAVYLCASSFTTASGRGYEQYFGPGTRLTVT.

The rearrangement links TRBV25-1 to TRBJ1-6, with TRBD1 matching 7 bases. Germline trimming cut 5 bases from V and 9 bases from J; bases unmatched to any gene: 4. CDR3 length: 13 amino acids. Germline V gene data show CDR1 as MGHDK and CDR2 as SYGVNS. In nucleotides, the CDR3 is TGTGCCAGCAGTACAGGGGCAGCTTCACCCCTCCACTTT. It yields the protein CASSTGAASPLHF.

The chain links TRBV27 to TRBJ2-1; 12 bases are a match to TRBD2. CDR1 is MNHEY, CDR2 SMNVEV, per germline (reference sequence). CDR3 length: 16 amino acids. The V and J ends lost 4 bases and 8 bases, in that order; junction bases with no gene match: 9. Written as DNA, the CDR3 is TGTGCCAGCAGTTCATTGACTAGCGGGAGTATCTATGAGCAGTTCTTC. Translating it yields CASSSLTSGSIYEQFF.